Presented here are 23 T cell receptor beta chains from one specimen sequenced in a study of identical twins. TCRdb redid the calling of the 5' RACE reads with MiXCR, one entry per CDR3 protein. The sample yields 1.5 million to 2 million distinct CDR3 sequences, less than 40% seen once. The sample comprised cord blood. These receptors were taken from a newborn girl in good health.

This rearrangement joins TRBV18 to TRBJ1-5, with D possibly matching TRBD1 (5 bases). The V and J ends lost 4 bases and 5 bases respectively, with 12 bases between them. Per germline, CDR1 KGHSH and CDR2 LQKENI. The CDR3 loop spans 14 amino acids. The CDR3 loop reads CASSRRGDYQPQHF. The CDR3 DNA reads as TGTGCCAGCTCACGTCGGGGGGACTATCAGCCCCAGCATTTT.

This chain links TRBV10-3 with TRBJ2-7; D is perhaps TRBD1 or TRBD2 (5 bases each). V dropped 6 bases and J dropped 2 bases, with 17 bases sitting between them. There are 15 residues in the CDR3. The germline V gene has CDR1 ENHRY and CDR2 SYGVKD. The CDR3 DNA reads as TGTGCCATCAGCTTCATCCGGGACCCGACCTACGAGCAGTACTTC. Translating gives CAISFIRDPTYEQYF.

In this sample, this clonotype turned up a few times. The chain is built from TRBV20-1 and TRBJ2-5; no reliable D call. From germline, CDR1 is DFQATT and CDR2 SNEGSKA (reference sequence). The CDR3 spans 13 residues. V lost 0 bases and J lost 2, with 7 bases in between. CDR3 residues: CSARDHTQETQYF. The CDR3 DNA reads TGCAGTGCTAGAGATCACACGCAAGAGACCCAGTACTTC.

Points on this clonotype: A junction end diverges from the germline sequence, so it may reflect a read error. The chain is built from TRBV12-3 or TRBV12-4 and TRBJ1-1, with 8 bases lining up with TRBD1. The CDR3 loop spans 15 amino acids. In nucleotides, the CDR3 is TGTGCCAGCAGTTTACAGGGGGCGGCGAACACTGAGGCTTTCTTT. Protein product: CASSLQGAANTEAFF.

V is TRBV5-1 and J is TRBJ1-2; 10 bases line up with TRBD1. Trimming removed 0 bases from V and 4 bases from J; junction bases left unmatched: 6. Germline CDR1 is SGHRS and CDR2 is YFSETQ. This CDR3 region has 16 residues. The DNA for the CDR3 is TGCGCCAGCAGCTTGGATGGACAGGGGGTAGTCTATGGCTACACCTTC. Its protein product is CASSLDGQGVVYGYTF. Drawing the rest from reference TRBV5-1 and TRBJ1-2, the complete variable domain is KAGVTQTPRYLIKTRGQQVTLSCSPISGHRSVSWYQQTPGQGLQFLFEYFSETQRNKGNFPGRFSGRQFSNSRSEMNVSTLELGDSALYLCASSLDGQGVVYGYTFGSGTRLTVV.

In regard to this clonotype: The junction differs from germline at one of its ends, possibly a read error. V gene TRBV20-1 combines with J gene TRBJ2-7; D is uncertain. The germline CDR1 and CDR2 sequences are DFQATT and SNEGSKA (reference sequence). The CDR3 has 13 residues. CDR3: CSARDLHSYELYF. CDR3 in DNA: TGCAGTGCTAGAGACTTACACTCCTACGAGCTGTACTTC.

V is TRBV4-2 and J is TRBJ2-7; 14 bases match TRBD2. The V and J ends lost 3 bases and 0 bases, in that order; junction bases with no gene match: 10. Germline CDR1 and CDR2: LGHNA and YNFKEQ. This CDR3 comprises 19 residues. The CDR3 nucleotides are TGTGCCAGCAGCCAGTACGGGACTAGCGGGAGCCCACCCTCCTACGAGCAGTACTTC. Translating gives CASSQYGTSGSPPSYEQYF.

The chain recombines TRBV6-6 with TRBJ2-3; 7 bases are shared with TRBD1. CDR3 length: 13 amino acids. From germline, CDR1 is MNHNY and CDR2 SVGAGI (reference sequence). The junction had 4 bases not matched to a gene; V was cut back by 6 bases and J by 4 bases. CDR3 amino acids: CASRTDRADTQYF. CDR3 DNA sequence: TGTGCCAGCAGGACAGACAGGGCAGATACGCAGTATTTT.

This chain uses TRBV7-9 with TRBJ1-2; possible D gene TRBD1, 5 bases. Germline CDR1 reads SEHNR; CDR2 reads FQNEAQ (reference sequence). The CDR3 is made up of 14 amino acids. Deletions cut 1 base from V and 1 base from J, with 7 bases between. DNA for the CDR3: TGTGCCAGCAGCTTAGAACAGGTTAACTATGGCTACACCTTC. It yields the protein CASSLEQVNYGYTF. Full variable domain (remainder filled in from reference TRBV7-9 and TRBJ1-2): DTGVSQNPRHKITKRGQNVTFRCDPISEHNRLYWYRQTLGQGPEFLTYFQNEAQLEKSRLLSDRFSAERPKGSFSTLEIQRTEQGDSAMYLCASSLEQVNYGYTFGSGTRLTVV.

The chain uses TRBV6-5 and TRBJ2-1; a possible D gene is TRBD1 (6 bases). This CDR3 spans 16 amino acids. V lost 6 bases and J 13 bases, leaving 28 bases between the germline ends. The germline gives CDR1 MNHEY, CDR2 SVGAGI. CDR3 sequence reads: CASRTHREIVRETQFF. The CDR3 coding sequence is TGTGCCAGCAGGACTCACAGGGAGATAGTGCGAGAGACCCAGTTCTTC.

The CDR3 region is CASSSGGRASLYNEQFF. The CDR3 DNA reads as TGTGCCAGCAGTTCGGGCGGGAGGGCCAGTCTATACAATGAGCAGTTCTTC. The V gene is TRBV28, the J gene TRBJ2-1; 9 bases fit TRBD2. CDR3 length: 17 amino acids. The V gene's germline CDR1 is MDHEN and CDR2 SYDVKM. The J segment lost 4 bases and the V segment lost 4 bases, leaving 11 bases of the junction unmatched. Filled out from reference TRBV28 and TRBJ2-1, the complete variable domain reads DVKVTQSSRYLVKRTGEKVFLECVQDMDHENMFWYRQDPGLGLRLIYFSYDVKMKEKGDIPEGYSVSREKKERFSLILESASTNQTSMYLCASSSGGRASLYNEQFFGPGTRLTVL.

This clonotype has just a few counts. The gene calls are TRBV28 and TRBJ2-7; perhaps TRBD2 as D (6 bases). Trimming stripped 5 bases from V and 2 bases from J, with 22 bases between. The CDR3 consists of 17 residues. The V gene's germline CDR1 is MDHEN and CDR2 SYDVKM. The CDR3 sequence is CASSPRPNSGQPYEQYF. CDR3 nucleotides: TGTGCCAGCAGTCCCCGCCCCAATAGCGGCCAACCCTACGAGCAGTACTTC.

This clonotype occurred a few times. CDR3 amino acids: CSASLLADEQYF. CDR3 in DNA: TGCAGTGCTAGCCTACTAGCGGACGAGCAGTACTTC. This chain uses TRBV20-1 with TRBJ2-7; 8 positions match TRBD2. This CDR3 is 12 amino acids long. The V gene's germline CDR1 is DFQATT and CDR2 SNEGSKA (reference sequence). Trimming at V came to 3 bases and at J to 5 bases, leaving 3 bases not matched to a gene.

This chain connects TRBV6-1 to TRBJ1-5; no firm D call. The germline V and J ends were trimmed by 3 bases and 7 bases, with 7 bases remaining between them. The CDR3 runs 12 residues. CDR1 and CDR2 from the germline V gene are MNHNS and SASEGT. The CDR3: CASSDLKQPQHF. CDR3 DNA: TGTGCCAGCAGTGATTTGAAACAGCCCCAGCATTTT.

In the case of this clonotype: A read error may be the cause here, since a much bigger clone is one base away. V and J are TRBV13 and TRBJ2-3, with 12 nucleotides matching TRBD2. Per the germline V gene, CDR1 is PRHDT and CDR2 is FYEKMQ (reference sequence). The CDR3 is 15 amino acids. The CDR3 loop reads CTSSRPTSGRDTQYF. CDR3 DNA: TGTACCAGCAGCCGCCCGACTAGCGGGAGAGATACGCAGTATTTT.

The chain joins TRBV20-1 to TRBJ1-2; D is perhaps TRBD1 (5 bases). This CDR3 is 13 amino acids long. Trimming took off 3 bases at V and 8 bases at J, with 16 bases between the two ends. CDR1 and CDR2 from the germline V gene are DFQATT and SNEGSKA (reference sequence). In DNA form, the CDR3 reads TGCAGTGCTAGGGATGGAGCGGGGCTCGGCTACACCTTC. Amino acids: CSARDGAGLGYTF.

The J gene is TRBJ2-3, the V gene TRBV11-2; TRBD2 aligns across 11 bases. The CDR3 is 19 amino acids. The germline V gene has CDR1 SGHAT and CDR2 FQNNGV. V dropped 1 base and J dropped 0; count of bases not matched to a gene: 9. The CDR3 protein is CASSLVPSGRKTSTDTQYF. CDR3 bases: TGTGCCAGCAGCTTAGTGCCTAGCGGGAGGAAAACTAGCACAGATACGCAGTATTTT.

The chain combines TRBV5-1 with TRBJ2-3; D tentatively fits TRBD1 or TRBD2 (5 bases each). Germline V lookup: CDR1 SGHRS, CDR2 YFSETQ. With 4 bases removed from V and 5 bases from J, the gap between germline ends came to 23 bases. This CDR3 spans 17 amino acids. The CDR3 reads CASSPERGGRVGDTQYF. CDR3 sequence (DNA): TGCGCCAGCAGCCCCGAGAGGGGTGGTAGGGTAGGAGATACGCAGTATTTT.

V is TRBV5-1 and J is TRBJ2-1; 11 bases are shared with TRBD2. The J call may be faulty, since TRBJ2-7 better matches the DNA end. The CDR3 consists of 16 residues. Germline CDR1 reads SGHRS; CDR2 reads YFSETQ. DNA of the CDR3: TGCGCCAGCAGCTTGGGACTAGCGGGAACGGTCAATGAGCAGTACTTC. This sequence encodes CASSLGLAGTVNEQYF.

This clonotype has more than one count but fewer than ten. J is TRBJ1-1 and V is TRBV6-6, with a weak D call TRBD1 (6 bases). With 6 bases removed from V and 1 base from J, the gap between germline ends came to 12 bases. Germline V gene data show CDR1 as MNHNY and CDR2 as SVGAGI (reference sequence). The CDR3 covers 14 residues. The CDR3 spells CASSPVQGNTEAFF. CDR3 nucleotide sequence: TGTGCCAGCAGCCCCGTACAGGGGAACACTGAAGCTTTCTTT.

This rearrangement joins TRBV4-1 to TRBJ2-2, with D tentatively TRBD2 (6 bases). V lost 6 bases to trimming and J lost 1 base, with 18 bases between them. This CDR3 region has 17 residues. Germline loops: CDR1 MGHRA, CDR2 YSYEKL. The CDR3 here is CASSRLPGLGNTGELFF. CDR3 coding DNA: TGCGCCAGCAGTCGACTTCCGGGACTTGGGAACACCGGGGAGCTGTTTTTT.

The chain has TRBV7-8 and TRBJ2-2; D possibly corresponds to TRBD1 (5 bases). This CDR3 is 14 amino acids long. Germline lookup yields CDR1 SGHVS and CDR2 FQNEAQ. V was shortened by 1 base and J by 5 bases, with 8 bases between the two germline ends. CDR3 loop: CASSLEGETGELFF. As DNA, the CDR3 is TGTGCCAGCAGCTTAGAAGGGGAAACCGGGGAGCTGTTTTTT.

This sequence joins TRBV3-1 and TRBJ2-1, with 8 positions matching TRBD2. With V trimmed by 2 bases and J by 9 bases, 9 bases remained unmatched. The CDR3 runs to 15 residues. Looked up from germline, CDR1 is LGHDT and CDR2 is YNNKEL (reference sequence). This CDR3 reads CASSQLAGREGEQFF. The CDR3 DNA follows: TGTGCCAGCAGCCAATTAGCGGGGCGAGAGGGTGAGCAGTTCTTC.